Sequencing of this TCR beta chain was carried out in a study of cytomegalovirus exposure and HLA in healthy donors. The PCR employed 60 Vbeta primers together with 13 Jbeta primers. Method: immunoSEQ multiplex PCR; TCRdb's copy keeps in-frame clones and lacks some. The sample gives some 96,000 clones, 77% of which show up once; approximately 8% is in the top ten. General study points: Follow-up analysis later connected one missense variant in DCLRE1C with trimming of TCR beta V- and J-genes. Evidence from a later analysis indicated that most CMV-associated TCR beta chains looked HLA-restricted.

The CDR3 is 16 amino acids. The J segment lost 0 bases and the V segment lost 6 bases, leaving 8 bases of the junction unmatched. The germline CDR1 and CDR2 sequences are MDHEN and SYDVKM. About this clone itself: Its specificity is unknown.

This chain links TRBV28 with TRBJ2-1; 7 nucleotides match TRBD1. The sample consisted of PBMCs. The source of this sequence is a female donor in good health and CMV-seronegative. DNA of the CDR3: TGTGCCAGCAGATCGCCGACAGGGAGCTCCTACAATGAGCAGTTCTTC. Amino acid sequence: CASRSPTGSSYNEQFF. The full variable domain, with the rest looked up from reference TRBV28 and TRBJ2-1, is DVKVTQSSRYLVKRTGEKVFLECVQDMDHENMFWYRQDPGLGLRLIYFSYDVKMKEKGDIPEGYSVSREKKERFSLILESASTNQTSMYLCASRSPTGSSYNEQFFGPGTRLTVL.